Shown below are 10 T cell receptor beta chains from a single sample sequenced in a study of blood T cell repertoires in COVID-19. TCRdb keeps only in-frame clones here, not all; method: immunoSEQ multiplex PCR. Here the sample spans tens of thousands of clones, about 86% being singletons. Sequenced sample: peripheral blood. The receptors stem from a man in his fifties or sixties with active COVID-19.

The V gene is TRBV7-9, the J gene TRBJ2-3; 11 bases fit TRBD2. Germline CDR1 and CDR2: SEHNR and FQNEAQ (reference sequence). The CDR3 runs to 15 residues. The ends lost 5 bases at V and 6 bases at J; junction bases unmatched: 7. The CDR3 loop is CASSATSGVGDTQYF. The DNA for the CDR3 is TGTGCCAGCAGCGCGACTAGCGGGGTGGGGGATACGCAGTATTTT.

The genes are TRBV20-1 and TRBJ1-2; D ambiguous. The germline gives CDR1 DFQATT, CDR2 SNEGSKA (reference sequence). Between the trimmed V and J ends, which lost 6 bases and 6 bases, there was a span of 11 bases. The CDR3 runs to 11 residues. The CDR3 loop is CSAKSGHGYTF. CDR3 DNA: TGCAGTGCAAAAAGTGGGCATGGCTACACCTTC.

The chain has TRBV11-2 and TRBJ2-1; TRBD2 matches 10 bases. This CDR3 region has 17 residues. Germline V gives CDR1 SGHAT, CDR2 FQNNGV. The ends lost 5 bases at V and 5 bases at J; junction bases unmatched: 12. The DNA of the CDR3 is TGTGCCAGCAGCCCATGGGGTAGCGGGAGGTTGGACAATGAGCAGTTCTTC. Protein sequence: CASSPWGSGRLDNEQFF.

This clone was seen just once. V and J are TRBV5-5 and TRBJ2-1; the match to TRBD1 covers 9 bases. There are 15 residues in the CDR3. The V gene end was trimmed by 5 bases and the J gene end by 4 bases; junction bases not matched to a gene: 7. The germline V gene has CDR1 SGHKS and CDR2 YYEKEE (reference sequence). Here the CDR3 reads CASRQGQGSYNEQFF. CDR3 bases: TGTGCCAGCAGACAGGGACAGGGCTCTTACAATGAGCAGTTCTTC.

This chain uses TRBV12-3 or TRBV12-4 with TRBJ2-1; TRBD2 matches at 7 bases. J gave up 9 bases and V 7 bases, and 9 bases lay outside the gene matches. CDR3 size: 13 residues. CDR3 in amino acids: CASTKAGAVEQFF. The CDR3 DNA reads TGTGCCAGCACGAAGGCGGGAGCGGTTGAGCAGTTCTTC.

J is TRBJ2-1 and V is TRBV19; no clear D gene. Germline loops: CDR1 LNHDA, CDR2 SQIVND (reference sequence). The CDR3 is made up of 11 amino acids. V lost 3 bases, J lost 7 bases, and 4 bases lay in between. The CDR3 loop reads CASSILNEQFF. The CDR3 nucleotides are TGTGCCAGTAGTATCCTAAATGAGCAGTTCTTC.

The CDR3 DNA reads as TGTGCCAGCTCACCATCGGGGGGCCCATACGAGCAGTACTTC. It is translated as CASSPSGGPYEQYF. The J gene is TRBJ2-7, the V gene TRBV18; TRBD2 might be the D (7 bases). The CDR3 totals 14 residues. Between the trimmed V and J ends, which lost 2 bases and 4 bases, there was a span of 12 bases. Germline V CDR1 and CDR2: KGHSH, LQKENI. Full variable domain (outside the CDR3, taken from reference TRBV18 and TRBJ2-7): NAGVMQNPRHLVRRRGQEARLRCSPMKGHSHVYWYRQLPEEGLKFMVYLQKENIIDESGMPKERFSAEFPKEGPSILRIQQVVRGDSAAYFCASSPSGGPYEQYFGPGTRLTVT.

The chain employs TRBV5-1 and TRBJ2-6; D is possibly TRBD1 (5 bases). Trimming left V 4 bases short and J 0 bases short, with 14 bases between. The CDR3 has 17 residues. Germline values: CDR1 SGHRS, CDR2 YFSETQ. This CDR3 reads CASSPARAPSGANVLTF. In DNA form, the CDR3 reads TGCGCCAGCAGCCCGGCCAGGGCTCCCTCTGGGGCCAACGTCCTGACTTTC.

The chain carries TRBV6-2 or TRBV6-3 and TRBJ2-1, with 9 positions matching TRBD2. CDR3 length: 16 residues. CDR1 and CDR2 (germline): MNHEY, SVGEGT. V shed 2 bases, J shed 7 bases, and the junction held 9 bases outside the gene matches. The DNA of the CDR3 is TGTGCCAGCAGTTACGCGACTAGCGGAGGCGGGAATGAGCAGTTCTTC. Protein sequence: CASSYATSGGGNEQFF.

DNA for the CDR3: TGTGCCAGCAGTTCTCGGACAGGGGACACTGAAGCTTTCTTT. This codes for CASSSRTGDTEAFF. The chain joins TRBV27 to TRBJ1-1; 9 bases line up with TRBD1. Trimming cost V 4 bases and J 3 bases; bases outside gene matches: 3. CDR3 length: 14 amino acids. Germline V gene lookup returns CDR1 MNHEY and CDR2 SMNVEV (reference sequence).